This passage covers 23 T cell receptor beta chains from one sample sequenced in a study of T cells in Graves' hyperthyroidism and ophthalmopathy. From RNA transcripts, TCR beta CDR3 regions were amplified. First-round RT-PCR targeting the TCR CDR3 was performed with the HTBI primer set. TCRdb itself ran the multiplex PCR reads through MiXCR, one entry per CDR3 protein. This table has 300,000 to 500,000 distinct CDR3 sequences, 11% to 15% appearing once. Sequencing was performed on blood. The receptors originated from a man in his fifties with Graves' ophthalmopathy.

The rearrangement uses TRBV7-9 and TRBJ1-5; D not resolved. The germline V gene has CDR1 SEHNR and CDR2 FQNEAQ (reference sequence). The CDR3 runs to 14 residues. Between the trimmed V and J ends, which lost 3 bases and 4 bases, there was a span of 10 bases. CDR3 sequence: CASSFGPINQPQHF. CDR3 bases: TGTGCCAGCAGCTTCGGACCCATTAATCAGCCCCAGCATTTT.

This clonotype was found many times. The V call is TRBV6-1, the J call TRBJ2-3; D unclear. The ends were cut back, 1 base at V and 3 bases at J, with 11 bases in the middle. CDR1 and CDR2 from the germline V gene are MNHNS and SASEGT. This CDR3 spans 15 amino acids. The CDR3 sequence: CASSEVAVLTDTQYF. The CDR3 DNA follows: TGTGCCAGCAGTGAAGTGGCAGTACTTACAGATACGCAGTATTTT.

This clonotype came up many times. The V and J genes are TRBV5-1 and TRBJ2-7, with 14 bases lining up with TRBD2. V trimming: 4 bases; J trimming: 7 bases; junction bases outside the gene matches: 16. Germline-derived CDR1 and CDR2 are SGHRS and YFSETQ. CDR3 length: 18 amino acids. In DNA, the CDR3 is TGCGCCAGCAGCGTCGGGACTAGCGGGAGACCCGTCGCGGAAGAGCAGTACTTC. Protein sequence: CASSVGTSGRPVAEEQYF.

CDR3 nucleotides: TGTGCCAGCAGTTACGGGATTTCAATCGGGGGCACAGATACGCAGTATTTT. This encodes CASSYGISIGGTDTQYF. The V gene is TRBV6-5, the J gene TRBJ2-3, with a possible D match to TRBD2 (5 bases). Trimming pared 2 bases from V and 1 base from J, leaving 16 bases between. This CDR3 comprises 17 residues. The germline V gene has CDR1 MNHEY and CDR2 SVGAGI.

This clonotype was found many times. V and J are TRBV2 and TRBJ1-1; 9 bases fit TRBD1. Germline trimming cut 7 bases from V and 3 bases from J; bases unmatched to any gene: 9. Looked up from germline, CDR1 is SNHLY and CDR2 is FYNNEI. The CDR3 is made up of 15 amino acids. The DNA of the CDR3 is TGTGCCAGCATTGGGGGGACAGGGTTGGACACTGAAGCTTTCTTT. This translates into CASIGGTGLDTEAFF.

There are a few counts of this clonotype. This chain connects TRBV4-1 to TRBJ1-4; the D is unclear. The germline V gene encodes CDR1 MGHRA and CDR2 YSYEKL. V lost 0 bases, J lost 9 bases, and 8 bases lay in between. The CDR3 totals 13 residues. The CDR3 DNA sequence: TGCGCCAGCAGCCAAGAGAGGCCGCAAAAACTGTTTTTT. Protein: CASSQERPQKLFF.

The chain has TRBV5-4 and TRBJ2-7; perhaps TRBD1 as D (5 bases). Germline assignment: CDR1 SGHNT and CDR2 YYREEE (reference sequence). Trimming cost V 3 bases and J 6 bases, with 13 bases left between them. The CDR3 covers 13 residues. Here the CDR3 DNA reads TGTGCCAGCAGCTCTGTGGGGCAGGTCGAGCAGTACTTC. It translates to CASSSVGQVEQYF.

This clonotype was seen repeatedly, ten times or more. The chain combines TRBV9 with TRBJ2-3; 8 nucleotides agree with TRBD2. Germline loops: CDR1 SGDLS, CDR2 YYNGEE. V lost 0 bases to trimming and J lost 5 bases; unmatched junction nucleotides: 2. CDR3 length equals 14 residues. In nucleotides, the CDR3 is TGTGCCAGCAGCGTAGCTGCGGGAGGAGATACGCAGTATTTT. Protein sequence: CASSVAAGGDTQYF.

This clonotype was observed many times. The V gene is TRBV29-1, the J gene TRBJ2-2; TRBD1 matches 7 bases. V shed 0 bases and J 0 bases; nucleotides not matched to a gene: 7. The CDR3 spans 17 residues. The germline V gene encodes CDR1 SQVTM and CDR2 ANQGSEA. The DNA of the CDR3 is TGCAGCGTTGAAGACCCGTTCCAGGGGGCGAACACCGGGGAGCTGTTTTTT. The encoded protein is CSVEDPFQGANTGELFF.

In this sample, this clonotype turned up a few times. The V and J genes are TRBV11-3 and TRBJ2-2; 7 bases match TRBD2. The ends lost 5 bases at V and 4 bases at J; junction bases unmatched: 16. The CDR3 length is 18 residues. Per the germline V gene, CDR1 is SGHNT and CDR2 is YENEEA. As DNA, the CDR3 is TGTGCCAGCAGCCCACGCCGCTTTGCGGGAGCGTCCACCGGGGAGCTGTTTTTT. Residues: CASSPRRFAGASTGELFF.

This clonotype occurred many times. The V call is TRBV27, the J call TRBJ1-1; D gene unclear. V dropped 2 bases and J dropped 3 bases, with 13 bases sitting between them. From germline, CDR1 is MNHEY and CDR2 SMNVEV (reference sequence). The CDR3 is 15 amino acids. In DNA form, the CDR3 reads TGTGCCAGCAGTTTAGACGTGACGGAGTACACTGAAGCTTTCTTT. Translated: CASSLDVTEYTEAFF.

The table lists this clonotype with many counts. The rearrangement links TRBV30 to TRBJ2-1, with a weak D call TRBD2 (6 bases). The CDR3 runs 14 residues. The V gene lost 5 bases and the J gene lost 7 bases, with 18 bases spanning the gap. Germline V gene data show CDR1 as GTSNPN and CDR2 as SVGIG (reference sequence). The CDR3 protein is CAWESGLDFNEQFF. CDR3 nucleotide sequence: TGTGCCTGGGAGAGCGGGCTAGATTTTAATGAGCAGTTCTTC.

A word on this clonotype: A much larger clone sits a single nucleotide away, making a read error possible. For the CDR3, the DNA is TGTGCCAGCAGTTCCCCGATGGAACGAGAGGGCGAGCAGTTCTTC. Protein: CASSSPMEREGEQFF. The rearrangement uses TRBV12-3 or TRBV12-4 and TRBJ2-1; a possible D gene is TRBD2 (5 bases). The V end was cut by 4 bases, the J end by 10 bases, with 20 bases between. There are 15 residues in the CDR3.

This clonotype was recorded many times. The chain links TRBV5-1 to TRBJ2-3; D is tentatively TRBD1 or TRBD2 (5 bases each). In germline, CDR1 is SGHRS, CDR2 YFSETQ. V was pared by 5 bases and J by 2 bases, with 15 bases between. The CDR3 runs to 15 residues. In DNA form, the CDR3 reads TGCGCCAGCAGTCGGGACGCGAACCCCACAGATACGCAGTATTTT. It codes for CASSRDANPTDTQYF. The complete variable domain, with remaining parts taken from reference TRBV5-1 and TRBJ2-3, reads KAGVTQTPRYLIKTRGQQVTLSCSPISGHRSVSWYQQTPGQGLQFLFEYFSETQRNKGNFPGRFSGRQFSNSRSEMNVSTLELGDSALYLCASSRDANPTDTQYFGPGTRLTVL.

The chain uses TRBV27 and TRBJ2-7; possible D gene TRBD1, 6 bases. This CDR3 spans 13 amino acids. Deletions cut 5 bases from V and 5 bases from J, with 13 bases between. Germline CDR1 MNHEY, CDR2 SMNVEV (reference sequence). The CDR3 loop reads CASSIGQIDEQYF. Written as DNA, the CDR3 is TGTGCCAGCAGTATCGGACAGATTGACGAGCAGTACTTC.

This clonotype showed up just a few times. V and J are TRBV7-8 and TRBJ1-1, with D unclear. There are 15 residues in the CDR3. CDR1 is SGHVS and CDR2 is FQNEAQ in the germline V gene. The V end was cut by 0 bases, the J end by 3 bases, with 11 bases between. The CDR3 DNA is TGTGCCAGCAGCTTAGCTCGCTTAATGGACACTGAAGCTTTCTTT. This codes for CASSLARLMDTEAFF.

This clonotype has ten or more counts. The rearrangement links TRBV20-1 to TRBJ2-5; D gene unclear. Germline-derived CDR1 and CDR2 are DFQATT and SNEGSKA (reference sequence). The CDR3 runs to 10 residues. Written as DNA, the CDR3 is TGCAGCGGGCTTAGGGAGACCCAGTACTTC. Protein: CSGLRETQYF.

J is TRBJ1-1 and V is TRBV28, with TRBD1 as a possible D gene (5 bases). Trimming shortened V by 3 bases and J by 10 bases, and 15 bases separated the two germline ends. Per germline, CDR1 MDHEN and CDR2 SYDVKM. CDR3 length equals 13 residues. CDR3 sequence: CASSFLGGFGAFF. CDR3 bases: TGTGCCAGCAGTTTTTTGGGGGGATTTGGAGCTTTCTTT.

This clonotype was detected only a few times. The chain combines TRBV5-1 with TRBJ1-2; 9 bases agree with TRBD1. The CDR3 length is 12 residues. The germline V gene has CDR1 SGHRS and CDR2 YFSETQ. The J segment lost 10 bases and the V segment lost 4 bases, leaving 5 bases of the junction unmatched. CDR3 DNA sequence: TGCGCCAGCAGCAGCGGGACAGGGCTCTACACCTTC. Protein: CASSSGTGLYTF.

This clonotype was found many times. This chain connects TRBV5-1 to TRBJ2-3; D gene unclear. The CDR3 length is 13 residues. The germline CDR1 and CDR2 sequences are SGHRS and YFSETQ. V was pared by 1 base and J by 5 bases, with 8 bases between. The chain's CDR3 is CASSLSSRDTQYF. CDR3 coding DNA: TGCGCCAGCAGCTTGTCAAGTAGAGATACGCAGTATTTT.

On this clonotype: One junction end disagrees with the germline gene, perhaps due to a read error. This rearrangement joins TRBV12-3 or TRBV12-4 to TRBJ2-5; D gene uncertain. This CDR3 has 13 residues. The CDR3 region has the DNA TGTGCCAGCAGTTTGAGTCTGCAAGAGACCCAGTGCTTC. Its translation: CASSLSLQETQCF.

This clonotype has a single count. CDR3 amino acids: CASSIVQPTDTQYF. CDR3 coding DNA: TGTGCCAGTAGTATCGTCCAGCCCACAGATACGCAGTATTTT. The V gene is TRBV19, the J gene TRBJ2-3; the D is unclear. The V gene lost 3 bases and the J gene lost 2 bases, with 9 bases spanning the gap. CDR3 length equals 14 residues. The germline V gene has CDR1 LNHDA and CDR2 SQIVND (reference sequence).

This clonotype was observed at least ten times. The rearrangement uses TRBV7-9 and TRBJ1-1; 9 bases map to TRBD1. Germline assignment: CDR1 SEHNR and CDR2 FQNEAQ (reference sequence). The CDR3 length is 17 residues. The V segment lost 5 bases and the J segment 1 base; nucleotides outside the gene matches: 11. CDR3 bases: TGTGCCAGCAGCGTAAAGCCTGGGACAGGGAAGAACACTGAAGCTTTCTTT. Translating gives CASSVKPGTGKNTEAFF.